The clone carrying this T cell receptor beta chain came up many times. The antigen is undetermined. Time point given: newly diagnosed GD, antithyroid drugs for less than 3 months. There was RNA extracted from PBMCs, and the TCR library was made from it. The data stem from a study of regulatory T cells in long-lasting Graves disease. General observations from the study: Segments TRBV28, TRBJ1-2 and TRBJ2-5 showed preferential usage in persistent disease.

Libraries of TCR beta came from iRepertoire HTBI primers plus Arm-PCR of CDR3 regions. MiXCR, applied by TCRdb to the multiplex PCR reads, yields one record per CDR3 protein. The table shows 350,000 to 550,000 distinct CDR3 sequences, with about 15% occurring only once. The V end was cut by 7 bases, the J end by 6 bases, with 10 bases between. The germline V gene encodes CDR1 GTSNPN and CDR2 SVGIG (reference sequence). The CDR3 is 10 residues long. The data were also submitted as part of a second study, on T cells in Graves' hyperthyroidism and ophthalmopathy. That study reports: Stable Graves' hyperthyroidism meant no ophthalmopathy progression within 18 months.

The chain combines TRBV30 with TRBJ2-7, with D unclear. The sequence was collected from a young woman with Graves disease. This sample comprised peripheral blood mononuclear cells (PBMCs), obtained at new diagnosis, from a patient treated with antithyroid drugs. The CDR3 here is CALGGAEQYF. CDR3 coding DNA: TGTGCCTTGGGTGGAGCCGAGCAGTACTTC.